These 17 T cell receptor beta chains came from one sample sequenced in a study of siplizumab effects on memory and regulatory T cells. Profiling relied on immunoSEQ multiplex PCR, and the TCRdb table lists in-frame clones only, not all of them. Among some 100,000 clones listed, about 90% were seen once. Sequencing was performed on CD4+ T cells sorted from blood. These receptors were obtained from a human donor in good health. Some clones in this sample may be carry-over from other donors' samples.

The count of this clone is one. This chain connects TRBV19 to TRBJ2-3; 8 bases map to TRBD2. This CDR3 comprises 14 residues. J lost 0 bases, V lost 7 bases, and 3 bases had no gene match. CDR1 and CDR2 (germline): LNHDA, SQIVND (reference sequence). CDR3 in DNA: TGTGCCAGTAAAGTAGCGGGAAGCACAGATACGCAGTATTTT. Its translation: CASKVAGSTDTQYF.

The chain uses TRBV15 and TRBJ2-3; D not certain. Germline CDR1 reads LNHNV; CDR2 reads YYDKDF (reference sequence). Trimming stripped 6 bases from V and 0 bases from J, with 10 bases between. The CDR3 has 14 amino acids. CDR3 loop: CATRLQGSTDTQYF. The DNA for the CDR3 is TGTGCCACCAGACTCCAAGGGAGCACAGATACGCAGTATTTT.

The CDR3 loop reads CAISEYETGNTDTQYF. The CDR3 DNA reads as TGTGCCATCAGTGAGTATGAGACAGGGAACACAGATACGCAGTATTTT. The gene calls are TRBV10-3 and TRBJ2-3, with 7 nucleotides matching TRBD1. The trim removed 1 base at V and 2 bases at J, leaving 6 bases unmatched. CDR1 ENHRY and CDR2 SYGVKD come from the germline V gene. The CDR3 covers 16 residues.

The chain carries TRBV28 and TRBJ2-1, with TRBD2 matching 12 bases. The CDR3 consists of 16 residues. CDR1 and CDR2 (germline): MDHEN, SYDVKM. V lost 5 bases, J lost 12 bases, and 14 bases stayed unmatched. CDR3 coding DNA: TGTGCCAGCAGTCCATCCGGGACTAGCGGGCGCTTGGGGCAGTTCTTC. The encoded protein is CASSPSGTSGRLGQFF.

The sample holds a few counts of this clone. CDR3 in DNA: TGTGCCAGCAGTTCCCCCCTCGACAGGGGAATAGGCTATGGCTACACCTTC. This sequence encodes CASSSPLDRGIGYGYTF. The genes are TRBV28 and TRBJ1-2, with TRBD1 matching over 8 bases. The CDR3 extends over 17 amino acids. J was trimmed by 4 bases and V by 4 bases; bases with no gene match: 14. From germline, CDR1 is MDHEN and CDR2 SYDVKM.

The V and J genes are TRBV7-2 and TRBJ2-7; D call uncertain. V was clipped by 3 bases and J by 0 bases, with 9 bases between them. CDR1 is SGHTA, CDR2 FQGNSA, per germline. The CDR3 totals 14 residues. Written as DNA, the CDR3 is TGTGCCAGCAGCTTGTCGTCGGCCTCCTACGAGCAGTACTTC. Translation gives CASSLSSASYEQYF. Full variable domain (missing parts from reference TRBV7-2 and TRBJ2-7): GAGVSQSPSNKVTEKGKDVELRCDPISGHTALYWYRQSLGQGLEFLIYFQGNSAPDKSGLPSDRFSAERTGGSVSTLTIQRTQQEDSAVYLCASSLSSASYEQYFGPGTRLTVT.

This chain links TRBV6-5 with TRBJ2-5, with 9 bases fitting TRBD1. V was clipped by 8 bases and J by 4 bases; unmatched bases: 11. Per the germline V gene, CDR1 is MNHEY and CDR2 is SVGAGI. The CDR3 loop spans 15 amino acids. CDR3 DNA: TGTGCCAGCCGCGACAGGGGGGCGGGAGCAGAGACCCAGTACTTC. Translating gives CASRDRGAGAETQYF.

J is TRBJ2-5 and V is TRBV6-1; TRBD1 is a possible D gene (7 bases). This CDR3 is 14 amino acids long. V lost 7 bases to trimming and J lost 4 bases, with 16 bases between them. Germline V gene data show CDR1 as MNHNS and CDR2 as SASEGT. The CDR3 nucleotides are TGTGCCAGCACAGGGGGAGGAGCCAGAGAGACCCAGTACTTC. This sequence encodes CASTGGGARETQYF.

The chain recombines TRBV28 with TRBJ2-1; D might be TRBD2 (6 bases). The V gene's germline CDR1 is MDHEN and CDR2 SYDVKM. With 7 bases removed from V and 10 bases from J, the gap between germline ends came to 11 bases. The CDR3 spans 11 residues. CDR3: CASTLALEQFF. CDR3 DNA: TGTGCCAGCACCCTAGCGTTAGAGCAGTTCTTC.

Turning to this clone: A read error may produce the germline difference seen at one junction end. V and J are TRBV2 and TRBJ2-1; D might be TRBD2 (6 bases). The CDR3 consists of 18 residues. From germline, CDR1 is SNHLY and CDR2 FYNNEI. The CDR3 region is CAIQWRVGDLDSNNEQFF. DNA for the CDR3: TGTGCCATTCAATGGAGGGTTGGGGATTTAGACTCCAACAATGAGCAGTTCTTC.

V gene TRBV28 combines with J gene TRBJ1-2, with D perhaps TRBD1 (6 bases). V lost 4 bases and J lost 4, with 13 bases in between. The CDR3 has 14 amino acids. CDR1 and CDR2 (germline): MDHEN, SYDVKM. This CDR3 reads CASSSPTGSYGYTF. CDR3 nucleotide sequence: TGTGCCAGCAGTTCCCCGACAGGTAGCTATGGCTACACCTTC.

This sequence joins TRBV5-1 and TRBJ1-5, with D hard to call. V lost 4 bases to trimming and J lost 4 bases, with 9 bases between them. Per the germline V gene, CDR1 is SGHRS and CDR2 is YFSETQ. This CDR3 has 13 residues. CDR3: CASSPDPNQPQHF. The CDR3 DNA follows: TGCGCCAGCAGCCCGGACCCTAATCAGCCCCAGCATTTT.

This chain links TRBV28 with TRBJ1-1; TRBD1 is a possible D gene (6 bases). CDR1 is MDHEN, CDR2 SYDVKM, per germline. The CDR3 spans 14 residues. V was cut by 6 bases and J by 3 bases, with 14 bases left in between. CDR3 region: CASRLQGMDTEAFF. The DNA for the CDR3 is TGTGCCAGCAGATTACAGGGTATGGACACTGAAGCTTTCTTT.

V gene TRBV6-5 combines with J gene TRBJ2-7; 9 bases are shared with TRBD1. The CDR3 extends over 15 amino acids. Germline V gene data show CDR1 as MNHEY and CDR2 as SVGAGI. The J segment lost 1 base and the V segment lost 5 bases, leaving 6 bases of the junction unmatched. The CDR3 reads CASSRTGTGSYEQYF. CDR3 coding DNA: TGTGCCAGCAGTCGCACCGGGACAGGGTCCTACGAGCAGTACTTC.

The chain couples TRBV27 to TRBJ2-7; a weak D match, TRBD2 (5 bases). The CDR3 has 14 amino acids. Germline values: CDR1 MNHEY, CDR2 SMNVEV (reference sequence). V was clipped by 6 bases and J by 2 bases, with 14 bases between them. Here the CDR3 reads CASRIQTTTYEQYF. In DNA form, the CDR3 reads TGTGCCAGCAGAATCCAGACTACGACCTACGAGCAGTACTTC.

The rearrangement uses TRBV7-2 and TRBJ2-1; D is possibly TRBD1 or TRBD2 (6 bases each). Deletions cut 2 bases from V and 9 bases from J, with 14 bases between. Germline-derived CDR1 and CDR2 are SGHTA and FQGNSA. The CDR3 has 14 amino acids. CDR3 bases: TGTGCCAGCAGCTTATTGGGGGGCTCGGGTGAGCAGTTCTTC. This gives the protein CASSLLGGSGEQFF.

Here the CDR3 DNA reads TGTGCCAGCAGCTTCGACGGAGCCAACACCGGGGAGCTGTTTTTT. Translation gives CASSFDGANTGELFF. This chain uses TRBV7-2 with TRBJ2-2; D remains ambiguous. V shed 3 bases and J shed 2 bases, with 10 bases lying between them. The length of the CDR3 is 15 residues. CDR1 SGHTA and CDR2 FQGNSA come from the germline V gene.